This is a list of T cell receptor beta chains from one sample in a study of CD8 T cells in ankylosing spondylitis. Each CDR3 protein is one row after TCRdb ran MiXCR on the 5' RACE reads. The table lists 200,000 or so distinct CDR3 sequences, roughly 18% of them singletons. Sequencing was done on a sample of blood, either unsorted or a sorted T cell fraction (not recorded which). The receptor source for this set is a male donor between 5 and 29 years old with ankylosing spondylitis or in good health (not recorded which). The CDR3 runs from the conserved cysteine through the conserved F or W. The D gene is left open where the match is weak. Clone sizes are given selectively: once, few, many, or a class where the clone is expanded.

d_gene,v_gene,j_gene,abundance,CDR3nt,CDR3aa
NA,TRBV3-1,TRBJ2-1,many,TGTGCCAGCAGCGATAGGCGGGATGAGCAGTTCTTC,CASSDRRDEQFF
NA,TRBV5-6,TRBJ2-4,many,TGTGCCAGCAGCTTCGAAAACATTCAGTACTTC,CASSFENIQYF
NA,TRBV7-9,TRBJ2-1,many,TGTGCCAGCAGCTGGGTCGCTGAGCAGTTCTTC,CASSWVAEQFF
TRBD2,TRBV19,TRBJ2-3,NA,TGTGCCAGTATGTACAGGGCGGGTCGGACTAGCGGGAGCACAGATACGCAGTATTTT,CASMYRAGRTSGSTDTQYF
TRBD1,TRBV24-1,TRBJ2-1,many,TGTGCCACCAGTGACCGAGGACAGGGGAAGGTATATGAGCAGTTCTTC,CATSDRGQGKVYEQFF
NA,TRBV28,TRBJ1-1,many,TGTGCCAGCAGTTTAGTGGTAATGATGAACACTGAAGCTTTCTTT,CASSLVVMMNTEAFF
NA,TRBV28,TRBJ2-7,many,TGTGCCAGCTCTGTGGGGGCTCCAACCTACGAGCAGTACTTC,CASSVGAPTYEQYF
NA,TRBV5-1,TRBJ2-1,few,TGCGCCAGCAGCTCACAGGGTAGCTCCTACAATGAGCAGTTCTTC,CASSSQGSSYNEQFF
NA,TRBV4-2,TRBJ2-1,many,TGTGCCAGCAGCCAAGCTACAGGGAGCTCCTACAATGAGCAGTTCTTC,CASSQATGSSYNEQFF
NA,TRBV4-3,TRBJ2-2,NA,TGCGCCAGCAGCCAAGATCCGGGCTCGAACACCGGGGAGCTGTTTTTT,CASSQDPGSNTGELFF
NA,TRBV6-5,TRBJ1-6,NA,TGTGCCAGCCTCGGGACCCATAATTCACCCCTCCACTTT,CASLGTHNSPLHF
TRBD1,TRBV7-2,TRBJ2-7,once,TGTGCCAGCAGCACCCGGGACAGCCTTTCCTACGAGCAGTACTTC,CASSTRDSLSYEQYF
NA,TRBV27,TRBJ2-7,few,TGTGCCAGCAGAGGTGACAGTTCCTACGAGCAGTACTTC,CASRGDSSYEQYF
NA,TRBV12-3/TRBV12-4,TRBJ2-1,many,TGTGCCAGCAGTCGGCAGGACTTC,CASSRQDF
NA,TRBV11-1,TRBJ2-2,NA,TGTGCCAGCAGCTTACTCCGAGGGGCCGGGGAGCTGTTTTTT,CASSLLRGAGELFF
NA,TRBV5-6,TRBJ2-1,many,TGTGCCAGCAGCTGGAGCAGAGATGAGCAGTTCTTC,CASSWSRDEQFF
NA,TRBV19,TRBJ1-2,many,TGTGCCAGTAGTATTATCGGCAGCGAGATAGTGGGCTACACCTTC,CASSIIGSEIVGYTF
TRBD1,TRBV30,TRBJ2-1,many,TGTGCTGCCAGGGGGCTTGCATTTAATGAGCAGTTCTTC,CAARGLAFNEQFF
NA,TRBV15,TRBJ1-4,NA,TGTGCCACCGGCTTAACAGCGGGGCGCTTGGGTGAAAACCTGTTTTTT,CATGLTAGRLGENLFF
TRBD2,TRBV7-6,TRBJ2-4,once,TGTGCCAGCAGCACCCTTAGCGGGGGCTTTGCCAAAAACATTCAGTACTTC,CASSTLSGGFAKNIQYF
NA,TRBV20-1,TRBJ2-7,few,TGCAGTGCTAGTACAGCGGAACCCTACGAGCAGTACTTC,CSASTAEPYEQYF
NA,TRBV5-1,TRBJ2-1,many,TGCGCCAGCAGCGCCGCCGCGCGGGGGCAGAATGAGCAGTTCTTC,CASSAAARGQNEQFF
NA,TRBV4-2,TRBJ2-7,NA,TGTGCCAGCAGCCAAGTCGAGTCCGGGCTAGGCTCCTACGAGCAGTACTTC,CASSQVESGLGSYEQYF
NA,TRBV6-2/TRBV6-3,TRBJ2-1,many,TGTGCCAGCAGAGGGTCCGGACTAAGGGCCTATGAGCAGTTCTTC,CASRGSGLRAYEQFF
TRBD2,TRBV5-1,TRBJ2-5,many,TGCGCCAGCAGCCTAGCGGGAGAGTACCAAGAGACCCAGTACTTC,CASSLAGEYQETQYF
NA,TRBV20-1,TRBJ2-1,NA,TGCAGTGCTCCCTACTGGGATGAGCAGTTCTTC,CSAPYWDEQFF
NA,TRBV27,TRBJ2-4,NA,TGTGCCAGCAGTTTTGGGGTACCGTGGAGGGGTGAAAACATTCAGTACTTC,CASSFGVPWRGENIQYF
NA,TRBV7-2,TRBJ2-4,many,TGTGCCAGCAGCTTAGGACGGCTAGCCAAAAACATTCAGTACTTC,CASSLGRLAKNIQYF
NA,TRBV2,TRBJ2-2,many,TGTGCCAGCAGTGATGGGGGTCTGCTAGCGAGATCGAACACCGGGGAGCTGTTTTTT,CASSDGGLLARSNTGELFF
NA,TRBV3-1,TRBJ1-2,many,TGTGCCAGCAGCCAAGGGGGGAATGGCTACACCTTC,CASSQGGNGYTF
TRBD2,TRBV7-3,TRBJ2-7,few,TGTGCCAGCAGCCTCGCGGGGGGCGCCGAGCAGTACTTC,CASSLAGGAEQYF
NA,TRBV7-2,TRBJ2-7,NA,TGTGCCAGCAGCGCGGGACTCCCGTCCTACGAGCAGTACTTC,CASSAGLPSYEQYF
NA,TRBV29-1,TRBJ2-1,many,TGCAGCGTTGAAACAGGACTCAAAGATTTTGAGCAGTTCTTC,CSVETGLKDFEQFF
NA,TRBV5-1,TRBJ1-1,NA,TGCGCCAGCAGCTGGGGTACTGAAGCTTTCTTT,CASSWGTEAFF
TRBD2,TRBV4-2,TRBJ2-1,many,TGTGCCAGCAGCCAAGGGGGCGGCGGGAGGAAAACGAATGAGCAGTTCTTC,CASSQGGGGRKTNEQFF
NA,TRBV25-1,TRBJ2-1,many,TGTGCCAGCAGTGAATTGGGGTATGAGCAGTTCTTC,CASSELGYEQFF
TRBD1,TRBV7-9,TRBJ2-2,many,TGTGCCAGCAGCCCCGACAGGGTCCCCGGGGAGCTGTTTTTT,CASSPDRVPGELFF
TRBD2,TRBV7-3,TRBJ2-1,many,TGTGCCAGCAGCTTAAGTGGTGCGGGAGTCTACAATGAGCAGTTCTTC,CASSLSGAGVYNEQFF
NA,TRBV24-1,TRBJ2-1,many,TGTGCCACCAGTGATTGGGGGGGCGCGTACAATGAGCAGTTCTTC,CATSDWGGAYNEQFF
NA,TRBV20-1,TRBJ2-1,few,TGCAGTGCTTACCGGGACTGGCCCTACAATGAGCAGTTCTTC,CSAYRDWPYNEQFF
TRBD1,TRBV10-3,TRBJ1-5,many,TGTGCCATCAGTGAGGCCCAGGACAGGGACAATCAGCCCCAGCATTTT,CAISEAQDRDNQPQHF
TRBD2,TRBV20-1,TRBJ2-1,many,TGCAGTGCTGAATCGACTAGCGCGGGCAATGAGCAGTTCTTC,CSAESTSAGNEQFF
NA,TRBV27,TRBJ2-1,NA,TGTGCCAGCAGTTTCGCCCCAATAACAGGCAATGAGCAGTTCTTC,CASSFAPITGNEQFF
TRBD1,TRBV7-2,TRBJ2-3,many,TGTGCCAGCAGCTTGGACAGGGGATATACGCAGTATTTT,CASSLDRGYTQYF
NA,TRBV19,TRBJ2-1,NA,TGTGCCAGTAGTACTGGACTTAACAATGAGCAGTTCTTC,CASSTGLNNEQFF
NA,TRBV20-1,TRBJ2-1,NA,TGCAGTGCTACTCGGGACATCTACAATGAGCAGTTCTTC,CSATRDIYNEQFF
NA,TRBV3-1,TRBJ1-1,many,TGTGCCAGCAGCCAGGAAGGTCGGGTTGAAGCTTTCTTT,CASSQEGRVEAFF
NA,TRBV7-3,TRBJ2-7,few,TGTGCCAGCAGCTCAGGGGCATCTTTCTACGAGCAGTACTTC,CASSSGASFYEQYF
NA,TRBV12-3/TRBV12-4,TRBJ1-1,many,TGTGCCAGCAGCCCCATCACTGAAGCTTTCTTT,CASSPITEAFF
NA,TRBV24-1,TRBJ2-7,many,TGTGCCACCAGTGACGGAGACTACGAGCAGTACTTC,CATSDGDYEQYF
NA,TRBV29-1,TRBJ2-7,NA,TGCAGCGTTGCGACAGGTGGTGACGAGCAGTACTTC,CSVATGGDEQYF
NA,TRBV18,TRBJ2-1,many,TGTGCCAGCTCACCGAACAATGAGCAGTTCTTC,CASSPNNEQFF
NA,TRBV29-1,TRBJ1-1,many,TGCAGCGTCGAAAGGACAGCCGTGACCGAAGCTTTCTTT,CSVERTAVTEAFF
TRBD2,TRBV20-1,TRBJ2-7,few,TGCAGTGCTCGGGGACTAGAAGGCTCCTACGAGCAGTACTTC,CSARGLEGSYEQYF